A selection of T cell receptor beta chains follows, all from one sample in a study of T cell responses to AZD1222 COVID-19 vaccine. Generated by immunoSEQ multiplex PCR, the TCRdb table keeps only in-frame clones and is missing some. The top ten hold less than 6% of the sample, which has 100,000 to 140,000 clones, 70% to 90% seen once. The input for sequencing was peripheral blood, taken 28 days after the second AZD1222 dose. These receptors all come from an adult who received the AZD1222 COVID-19 vaccine. Both conserved end residues are part of each CDR3. The D gene is left open where the match is weak. Size is stated for part of the rows, as once, few or many counts, or as a class when the clone is expanded.

V gene,clone size,J gene,D gene,CDR3 DNA,CDR3 protein
TRBV3-1/TRBV3-2,NA,TRBJ1-1,NA,TGTGCCAGCAGCACCCAGACAGGTGGGAACACTGAAGCTTTCTTT,CASSTQTGGNTEAFF
TRBV25-1,NA,TRBJ2-1,TRBD2,TGTGCCAGCACCGGACTAGCGGGGGGGTACAATGAGCAGTTCTTC,CASTGLAGGYNEQFF
TRBV27,NA,TRBJ2-7,NA,TGTGCCAGCAGTTTGCCTCCTTACTACGAGCAGTACTTC,CASSLPPYYEQYF
TRBV7-9,NA,TRBJ2-5,NA,TGTGCCAGCAGCGTCGTAGAGGCCGGAGAGACCCAGTACTTC,CASSVVEAGETQYF
TRBV4-3,NA,TRBJ1-4,TRBD1,TGCGCCAGCAGCCAAGGGGGCAGGGGGAGGGATGAAAAACTGTTTTTT,CASSQGGRGRDEKLFF
TRBV7-3,once,TRBJ2-7,TRBD1,TGTGCCAGCAGCCTCGGGACAGGGGGCGCCGAGCAGTACTTC,CASSLGTGGAEQYF
TRBV10-3,NA,TRBJ1-2,NA,TGTGCCATCAGTGAGGGGTACACTAACTATGGCTACACCTTC,CAISEGYTNYGYTF
TRBV18,NA,TRBJ1-3,NA,TGTGCCAGCTCCCGAATTTTCGACAGGCAACGCGCAGGGGGAAACACCATATATTTT,CASSRIFDRQRAGGNTIYF
TRBV15,NA,TRBJ1-1,NA,TGTGCCACCAGCAGATATCAGCTAATGAACACTGAAGCTTTCTTT,CATSRYQLMNTEAFF
TRBV7-6,NA,TRBJ1-1,TRBD1,TGTGCCAGCAGCCCTACCGACAGGGAGGCCACTGAAGCTTTCTTT,CASSPTDREATEAFF
TRBV25-1,NA,TRBJ2-7,NA,TGTGCCAGCAGTGGAAAAGGGGCGGGCTCCTACGAGCAGTACTTC,CASSGKGAGSYEQYF
TRBV5-5,NA,TRBJ1-6,TRBD1,TGTGCCAGCAGCGTGGACAGGAGTCCCAGTTTGGGTAATTCACCCCTCCACTTT,CASSVDRSPSLGNSPLHF
TRBV3-1/TRBV3-2,NA,TRBJ2-7,NA,TGTGCCAGCAGCCTGGGCAGGACCTCCTACGAGCAGTACTTC,CASSLGRTSYEQYF
TRBV15,NA,TRBJ2-3,TRBD1,TGTGCCACCAGCAGAGATTTACAGGGGGCAGATACGCAGTATTTT,CATSRDLQGADTQYF
TRBV19,NA,TRBJ2-2,TRBD1,TGTGCCAGTAGTCCGACAGGGGACACCGGGGAGCTGTTTTTT,CASSPTGDTGELFF
TRBV7-2,NA,TRBJ1-5,NA,TGTGCCAGCAGCCCTTGGACAGTCTCGTCCGATCAGCCCCAGCATTTT,CASSPWTVSSDQPQHF
TRBV5-1,few,TRBJ2-7,NA,TGCGCCAGCTGGGAAAGCTCCTACGAGCAGTACTTC,CASWESSYEQYF
TRBV15,NA,TRBJ1-5,NA,TGTGCCACCAGCAGAGATCTGAGCAATCAGCCCCAGCATTTT,CATSRDLSNQPQHF
TRBV15,NA,TRBJ2-5,NA,TGTGCCACCAGCAGAGATAGGGGGTACCAAGAGACCCAGTACTTC,CATSRDRGYQETQYF
TRBV19,NA,TRBJ1-5,TRBD1,TGTGCCAGCCAAAGGACAGGGGGAACTCAGCCCCAGCATTTT,CASQRTGGTQPQHF
TRBV27,NA,TRBJ1-1,TRBD1,TGTGCCAGCAGTCCTCCGGGACAGGGGACCTTACCTGAAGCTTTCTTT,CASSPPGQGTLPEAFF
TRBV19,NA,TRBJ1-5,TRBD1,TGTGCCAGTAGTCCTACAAGGGCAGGGGGCAGTCAGCCCCAGCATTTT,CASSPTRAGGSQPQHF
TRBV5-4,NA,TRBJ1-5,NA,TGTGCCAGCAGCTTGAATGGGAAGGGGAGACAGCCCCAGCATTTT,CASSLNGKGRQPQHF
TRBV4-2,NA,TRBJ1-6,NA,TGTGCCAGCAGCAGGGGAGCGGGTGATTCACCCCTCCACTTT,CASSRGAGDSPLHF
TRBV10-1,NA,TRBJ1-1,NA,TGCGCCAGCAGTGAGGGTCGGGGCACTGAAGCTTTCTTT,CASSEGRGTEAFF
TRBV19,NA,TRBJ2-7,NA,TGTGCCAGTAGTCCCTTGACAGTCCCCTACGAGCAGTACTTC,CASSPLTVPYEQYF
TRBV5-6,NA,TRBJ2-5,TRBD1,TGTGCCAGCAGCTTGTCGGACAGGGTAGAGACCCAGTACTTC,CASSLSDRVETQYF
TRBV7-3,NA,TRBJ2-7,NA,TGTGCCAGCAGCGTTACAGGGAGCTCCTACGAGCAGTACTTC,CASSVTGSSYEQYF
TRBV5-1,NA,TRBJ1-6,NA,TGCGCCAGCAGCCTGATGGACAGTTTCAGCTCCTATAATTCACCCCTCCACTTT,CASSLMDSFSSYNSPLHF
TRBV12-3/TRBV12-4,NA,TRBJ2-2,NA,TGTGCCAGCAGGTCAGACACCGGGGAGCTGTTTTTT,CASRSDTGELFF
TRBV5-8,NA,TRBJ1-3,NA,TGTGCCAGCAGCTTGCAGGGAAGAAACACCATATATTTT,CASSLQGRNTIYF
TRBV6-5,NA,TRBJ1-6,NA,TGTGCCAGCAGTTACTCGATGGGGGTTTCACCCCTCCACTTT,CASSYSMGVSPLHF
TRBV18,NA,TRBJ1-2,NA,TGTGCCAGCTCACCAGGGCCCACCCTCTATGGCTACACCTTC,CASSPGPTLYGYTF
TRBV28,NA,TRBJ1-4,TRBD1,TGTGCCAGCAGTGACGTGAGACAGGGGTATGAAAAACTGTTTTTT,CASSDVRQGYEKLFF
TRBV29-1,few,TRBJ1-2,TRBD1,TGCAGCGTTGCAGGGGGTACTCTCTATGGCTACACCTTC,CSVAGGTLYGYTF
TRBV6-5,NA,TRBJ1-5,TRBD1,TGTGCCAGCAAGGTGGACAGGGTCAATCAGCCCCAGCATTTT,CASKVDRVNQPQHF
TRBV2,NA,TRBJ1-1,TRBD1,TGTGCCAGCACCCAGACAGGGGCGAGGGCTGAAGCTTTCTTT,CASTQTGARAEAFF
TRBV21-1,NA,TRBJ1-1,NA,TGTGCCAGCAGCAAAGTTCGTGGGAGGTCAGCAGACACTGAAGCTTTCTTT,CASSKVRGRSADTEAFF
TRBV6-5,NA,TRBJ1-1,TRBD1,TGTGCCAGCAGTTACTCGCAGGCAGGGGGCACTGAAGCTTTCTTT,CASSYSQAGGTEAFF
TRBV7-2,NA,TRBJ2-1,TRBD2,TGTGCCAGCAGCTCCGTAGCGGGGGGGCGGAGTGAGCAGTTCTTC,CASSSVAGGRSEQFF
TRBV19,NA,TRBJ2-2,NA,TGTGCCAGTAGTAAACGGGGGCAATTGAACACCGGGGAGCTGTTTTTT,CASSKRGQLNTGELFF
TRBV2,NA,TRBJ2-7,NA,TGTGCCAGCAGTGCCCTGACTAGTTTGGTCTACGAGCAGTACTTC,CASSALTSLVYEQYF
TRBV9,NA,TRBJ2-1,NA,TGTGCCAGCAGCCCTAGAGGGGGGCCAAGCTCCTACAATGAGCAGTTCTTC,CASSPRGGPSSYNEQFF
TRBV9,NA,TRBJ2-2,NA,TGTGCCAGCAGCCAAATGTCAGGCCCGAACACCGGGGAGCTGTTTTTT,CASSQMSGPNTGELFF
TRBV9,NA,TRBJ2-4,NA,TGTGCCAGCAGCTCCTCGGGTCAGGCCTTCCTCGCCAAAAACATTCAGTACTTC,CASSSSGQAFLAKNIQYF
TRBV19,NA,TRBJ2-7,NA,TGTGCCAGTAGTAGCCAACCCACAGGCTCGCAGTACTTC,CASSSQPTGSQYF
TRBV6-5,NA,TRBJ1-5,NA,TGTGCCAGCAGTTATAGACTACCTACTCGGGATCAGCCCCAGCATTTT,CASSYRLPTRDQPQHF
TRBV5-6,once,TRBJ2-7,TRBD1,TGTGCCAGCAGCTTGACGGGGACAGCCCTCCACGAGCAGTACTTC,CASSLTGTALHEQYF
TRBV5-1,NA,TRBJ2-7,TRBD1,TGCGCCAGCAGCTTGGCGCAGGGGGTCTACGAGCAGTACTTC,CASSLAQGVYEQYF
TRBV4-3,NA,TRBJ2-5,NA,TGCGCCAGCAGCCAAGGCGGGCGAACGGGGGAGACCCAGTACTTC,CASSQGGRTGETQYF
TRBV19,NA,TRBJ2-7,NA,TGTGCCACCAGCATCGGACGGGATGACGACGAGCAGTACTTC,CATSIGRDDDEQYF
TRBV24-1,once,TRBJ1-2,NA,TGTGCCACCAGTGATGGCCATCCTTCCGGGGTAGGGGCTGGCTACACCTTC,CATSDGHPSGVGAGYTF
TRBV28,NA,TRBJ1-2,NA,TGTGCCAGCAGATCGGGAACGAACTATGGCTACACCTTC,CASRSGTNYGYTF
TRBV28,NA,TRBJ1-5,NA,TGTGCCAGCAGTCCCACCGGGAGGGCCCAGCATTTT,CASSPTGRAQHF
TRBV6-5,few,TRBJ1-1,TRBD1,TGTGCCAGCAGTTACGCAGGGGGAACTGAAGCTTTCTTT,CASSYAGGTEAFF